This T cell receptor beta chain was observed in a study of a mutant IDH1 vaccine in newly diagnosed glioma. Study context: Vaccination started 4-6 weeks after radiotherapy alone, or with temozolomide cycles. Treated patients, averaging 40.4 years, were 62.5% male and approximately 38% female. Visits designated V12 and V13 were conducted at weeks 35 and 47, respectively.

CDR1 and CDR2 (germline): MNHEY, SVGAGI. The ends lost 0 bases at V and 10 bases at J; junction bases unmatched: 13. This CDR3 is built from 16 residues. Study-level findings and limits: Top peripheral T cell clonotype shifts appeared unrelated to pseudoprogression.

Stated time point: week 35, safety follow-up. One vaccine dose held 300 ug of mutant IDH1 20-mer peptide and came with topical imiquimod. Only in-frame clones appear in the TCRdb table, and some are missing; sequencing was by immunoSEQ multiplex PCR. The table includes 42,000 or so clones, roughly four fifths detected once. A remark on this clone: Its antigen is not identified.

This TCR was recovered from a woman aged 50 to 65 with glioma. Sequencing used PBMCs, obtained from a glioma patient whose treatment included an IDH1 peptide vaccine. The J gene is TRBJ1-1, the V gene TRBV6-5; 8 bases are shared with TRBD1. CDR3 bases: TGTGCCAGCAGTTACTCCAGGACAGGGCTAGTGGTGGGAGCTTTCTTT. Protein sequence: CASSYSRTGLVVGAFF.